This T cell receptor (beta chain) was obtained from a study of cytomegalovirus exposure and HLA in healthy donors. Study as a whole: About 85 million unique TCR sequences came from HLA-typed donors in an early release.

The PCR employed 60 Vbeta primers together with 13 Jbeta primers. The method was immunoSEQ multiplex PCR; TCRdb's version includes in-frame clones alone and lacks a portion of them. This table has approximately 150,000 clones, more than 60% appearing once. The specimen was PBMCs. The TCR comes from a woman aged 40 to 50 in good health and CMV-seropositive.

The CDR3 DNA follows: TGCGCCAGCAGCCAAGAGTACGGGGGAGGGTATGAGCAGTTCTTC. Amino acid sequence: CASSQEYGGGYEQFF. The V gene is TRBV4-3, the J gene TRBJ2-1; TRBD2 matches at 7 bases. V lost 0 bases to trimming and J lost 8 bases; unmatched junction nucleotides: 7. Germline V lookup: CDR1 LGHNA, CDR2 YSLEER. The CDR3 has 15 amino acids.